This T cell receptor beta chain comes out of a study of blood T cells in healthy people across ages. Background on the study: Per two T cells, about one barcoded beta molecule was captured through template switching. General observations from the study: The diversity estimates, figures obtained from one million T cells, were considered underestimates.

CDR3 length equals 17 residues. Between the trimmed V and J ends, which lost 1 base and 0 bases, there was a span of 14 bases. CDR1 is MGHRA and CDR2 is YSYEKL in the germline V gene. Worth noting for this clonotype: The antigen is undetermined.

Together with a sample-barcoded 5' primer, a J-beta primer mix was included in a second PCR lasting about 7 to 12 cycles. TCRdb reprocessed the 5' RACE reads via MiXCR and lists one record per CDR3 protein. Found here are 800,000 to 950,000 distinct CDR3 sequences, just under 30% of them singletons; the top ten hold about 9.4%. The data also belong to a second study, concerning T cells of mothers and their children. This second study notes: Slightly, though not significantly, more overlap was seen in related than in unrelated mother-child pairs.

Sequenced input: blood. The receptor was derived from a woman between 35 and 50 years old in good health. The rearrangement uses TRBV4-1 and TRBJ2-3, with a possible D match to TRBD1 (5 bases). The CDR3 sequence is CASSQAWGGVSTDTQYF. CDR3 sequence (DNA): TGCGCCAGCAGCCAAGCCTGGGGCGGTGTGAGCACAGATACGCAGTATTTT.